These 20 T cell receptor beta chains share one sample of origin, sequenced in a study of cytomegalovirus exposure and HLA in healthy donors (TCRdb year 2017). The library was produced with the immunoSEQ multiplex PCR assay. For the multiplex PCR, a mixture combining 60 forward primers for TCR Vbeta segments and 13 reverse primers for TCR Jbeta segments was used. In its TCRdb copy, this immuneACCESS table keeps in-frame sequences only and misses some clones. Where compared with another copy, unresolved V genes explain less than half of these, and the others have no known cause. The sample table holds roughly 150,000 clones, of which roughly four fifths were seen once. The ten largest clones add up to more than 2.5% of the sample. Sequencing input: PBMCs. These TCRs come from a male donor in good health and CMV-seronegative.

CDR3 in amino acids: CASSLGGRAVNEQFF. The DNA for the CDR3 is TGTGCCAGCAGTTTAGGCGGGAGGGCCGTCAATGAGCAGTTCTTC. V usage is TRBV28 and J usage is TRBJ2-1, with 9 bases aligning to TRBD2. Germline loops: CDR1 MDHEN, CDR2 SYDVKM. Trimming took 2 bases from V and 6 from J; bases not matched to a gene: 5. There are 15 residues in the CDR3.

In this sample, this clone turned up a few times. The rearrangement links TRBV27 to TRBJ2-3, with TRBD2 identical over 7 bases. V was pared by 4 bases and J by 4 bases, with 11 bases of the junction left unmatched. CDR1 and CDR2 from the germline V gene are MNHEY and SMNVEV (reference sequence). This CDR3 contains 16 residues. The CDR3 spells CASSSSSSGAPDTQYF. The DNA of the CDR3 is TGTGCCAGCAGTTCCTCTAGCAGCGGGGCACCAGATACGCAGTATTTT.

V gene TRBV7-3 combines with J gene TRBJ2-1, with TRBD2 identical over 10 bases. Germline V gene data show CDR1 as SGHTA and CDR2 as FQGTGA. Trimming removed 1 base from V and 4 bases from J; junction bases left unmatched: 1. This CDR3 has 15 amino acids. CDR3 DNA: TGTGCCAGCAGCTTAAGAGCGGGAGGGTACAATGAGCAGTTCTTC. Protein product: CASSLRAGGYNEQFF.

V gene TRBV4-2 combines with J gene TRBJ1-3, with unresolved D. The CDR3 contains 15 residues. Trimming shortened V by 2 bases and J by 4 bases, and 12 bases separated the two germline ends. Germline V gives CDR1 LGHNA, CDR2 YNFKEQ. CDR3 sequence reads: CASSQWPGDGNTIYF. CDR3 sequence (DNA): TGTGCCAGCAGCCAATGGCCAGGCGACGGAAACACCATATATTTT.

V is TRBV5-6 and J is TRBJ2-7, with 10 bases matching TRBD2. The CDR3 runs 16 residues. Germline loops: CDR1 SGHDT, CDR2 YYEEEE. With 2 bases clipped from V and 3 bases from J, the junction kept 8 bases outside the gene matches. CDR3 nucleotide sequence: TGTGCCAGCAGCTTACTAGCGGGAAAGTGGGGCTACGAGCAGTACTTC. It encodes CASSLLAGKWGYEQYF.

The chain's CDR3 is CASGDGARLYNEQFF. In nucleotides, the CDR3 is TGTGCCAGCGGAGACGGAGCAAGGTTGTACAATGAGCAGTTCTTC. The chain joins TRBV7-4 to TRBJ2-1; D call uncertain. Per germline, CDR1 SGHVT and CDR2 SQSDAQ. Trimming removed 8 bases at V and 4 bases at J, with 18 bases between. This CDR3 spans 15 amino acids. The full variable domain, rest sourced from reference TRBV7-4 and TRBJ2-1, is GAGVSQSPRYKVAKRGRDVALRCDSISGHVTLYWYRQTLGQGSEVLTYSQSDAQRDKSGRPSGRFSAERPERSVSTLKIQRTEQGDSAVYLCASGDGARLYNEQFFGPGTRLTVL.

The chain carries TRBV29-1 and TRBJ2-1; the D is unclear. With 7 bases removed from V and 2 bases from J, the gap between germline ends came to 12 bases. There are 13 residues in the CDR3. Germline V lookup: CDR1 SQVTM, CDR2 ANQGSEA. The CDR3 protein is CSAHYPTYNEQFF. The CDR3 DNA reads TGCAGCGCTCACTACCCTACCTACAATGAGCAGTTCTTC.

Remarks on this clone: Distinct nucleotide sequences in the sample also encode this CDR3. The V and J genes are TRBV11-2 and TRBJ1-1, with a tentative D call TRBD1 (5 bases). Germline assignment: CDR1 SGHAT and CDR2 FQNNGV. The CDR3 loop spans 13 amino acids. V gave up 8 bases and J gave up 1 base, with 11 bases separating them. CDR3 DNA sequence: TGTGCCAGCTCTTTACAGGAGAACACTGAAGCTTTCTTT. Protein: CASSLQENTEAFF.

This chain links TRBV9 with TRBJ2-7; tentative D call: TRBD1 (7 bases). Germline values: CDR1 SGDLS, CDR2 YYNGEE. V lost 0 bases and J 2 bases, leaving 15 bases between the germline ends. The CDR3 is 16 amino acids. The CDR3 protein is CASSVGGDSLTYEQYF. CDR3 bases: TGTGCCAGCAGCGTAGGGGGGGACAGTCTTACCTACGAGCAGTACTTC.

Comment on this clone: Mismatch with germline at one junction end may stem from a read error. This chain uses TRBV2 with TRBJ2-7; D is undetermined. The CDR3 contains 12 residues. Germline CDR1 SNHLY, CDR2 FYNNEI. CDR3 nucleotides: TGTGCCGCTTCCCTTAGCTCCTACGAGCAGTCCTTC. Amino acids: CAASLSSYEQSF.

In DNA, the CDR3 is TGCAGCGCCGGGGCCCAGTACTTC. This gives the protein CSAGAQYF. The rearrangement links TRBV29-1 to TRBJ2-5; TRBD2 might be the D (5 bases). The CDR3 spans 8 residues. Deletions cut 7 bases from V and 9 bases from J, with 6 bases between. Per the germline V gene, CDR1 is SQVTM and CDR2 is ANQGSEA.

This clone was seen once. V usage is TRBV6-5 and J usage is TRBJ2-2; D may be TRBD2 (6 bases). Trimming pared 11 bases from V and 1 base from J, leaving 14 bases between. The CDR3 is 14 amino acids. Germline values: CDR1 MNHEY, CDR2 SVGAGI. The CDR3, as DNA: TGTGCCTTGAGGCCAGCGGGGAACACCGGGGAGCTGTTTTTT. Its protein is CALRPAGNTGELFF.

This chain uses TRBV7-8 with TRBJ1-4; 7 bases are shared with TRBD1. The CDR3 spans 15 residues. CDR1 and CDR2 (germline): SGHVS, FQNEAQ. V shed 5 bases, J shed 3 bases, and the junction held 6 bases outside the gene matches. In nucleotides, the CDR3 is TGTGCCAGCAGCCCCCAAAGGGGGCCTAATGAAAAACTGTTTTTT. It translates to CASSPQRGPNEKLFF.

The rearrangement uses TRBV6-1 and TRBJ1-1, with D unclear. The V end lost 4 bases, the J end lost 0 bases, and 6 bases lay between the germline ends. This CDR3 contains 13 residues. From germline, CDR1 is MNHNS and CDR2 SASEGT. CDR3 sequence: CASSVAVNTEAFF. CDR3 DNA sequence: TGTGCCAGCAGTGTGGCGGTGAACACTGAAGCTTTCTTT.

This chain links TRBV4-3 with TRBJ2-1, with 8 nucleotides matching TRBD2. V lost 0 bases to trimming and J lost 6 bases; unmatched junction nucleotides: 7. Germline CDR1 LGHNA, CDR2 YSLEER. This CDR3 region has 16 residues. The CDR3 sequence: CASSQDPSGSVNEQFF. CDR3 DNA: TGCGCCAGCAGCCAAGATCCAAGCGGGAGTGTCAATGAGCAGTTCTTC.

CDR3 region: CASSIGRGDTQYF. The CDR3 nucleotides read TGTGCCAGTAGTATAGGCCGGGGAGATACGCAGTATTTT. The V and J genes are TRBV19 and TRBJ2-3, with a possible D match to TRBD2 (5 bases). The CDR3 has 13 residues. Germline V gene lookup returns CDR1 LNHDA and CDR2 SQIVND (reference sequence). Trimming took 1 base from V and 5 from J, leaving 7 bases between them.

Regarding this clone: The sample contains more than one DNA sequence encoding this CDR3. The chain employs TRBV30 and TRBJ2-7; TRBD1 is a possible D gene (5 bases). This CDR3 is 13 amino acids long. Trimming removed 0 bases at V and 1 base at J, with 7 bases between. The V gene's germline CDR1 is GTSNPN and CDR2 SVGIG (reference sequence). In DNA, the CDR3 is TGTGCCTGGAGTGTATCAGGGTCCTACGAGCAGTACTTC. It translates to CAWSVSGSYEQYF.

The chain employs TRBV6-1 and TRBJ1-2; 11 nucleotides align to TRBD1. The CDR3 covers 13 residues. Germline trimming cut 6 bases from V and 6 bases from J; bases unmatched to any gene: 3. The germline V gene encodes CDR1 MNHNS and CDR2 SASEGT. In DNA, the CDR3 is TGTGCCAGCAGCTGGGACAGGGGGAATGGCTACACCTTC. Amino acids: CASSWDRGNGYTF.

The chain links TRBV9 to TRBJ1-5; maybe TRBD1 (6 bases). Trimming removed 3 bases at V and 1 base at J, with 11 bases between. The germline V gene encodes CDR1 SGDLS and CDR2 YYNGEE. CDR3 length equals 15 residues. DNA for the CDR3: TGTGCCAGCAGCGAGGGGGGGAACAGCAATCAGCCCCAGCATTTT. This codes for CASSEGGNSNQPQHF.

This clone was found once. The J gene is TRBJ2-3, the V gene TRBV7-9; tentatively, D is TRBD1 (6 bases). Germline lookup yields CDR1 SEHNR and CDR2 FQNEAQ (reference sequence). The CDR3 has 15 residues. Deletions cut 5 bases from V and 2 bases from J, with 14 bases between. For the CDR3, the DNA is TGTGCCAGCAGCCCCCCAGGGGCCCTCACAGATACGCAGTATTTT. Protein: CASSPPGALTDTQYF. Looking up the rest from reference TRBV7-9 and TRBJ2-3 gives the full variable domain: DTGVSQNPRHKITKRGQNVTFRCDPISEHNRLYWYRQTLGQGPEFLTYFQNEAQLEKSRLLSDRFSAERPKGSFSTLEIQRTEQGDSAMYLCASSPPGALTDTQYFGPGTRLTVL.